Listed below are T cell receptor beta chains from one sample, sequenced in a study of T cells in lung cancer brain metastases. Assay used: immunoSEQ multiplex PCR; TCRdb lists only in-frame clones, some missing. The profile shows some 700 clones, almost 95% of them singletons. The specimen sequenced was tumor tissue from a brain metastasis. The receptors come from a man in his 60s with non-small cell lung cancer that had spread to the brain. The CDR3 runs from the conserved cysteine through the conserved F or W. Fields, in order: D gene, V gene, J gene, clone size, CDR3 DNA, CDR3 protein. D genes are given only for firm matches. Some rows mark clone size as missing; the rest say once, few, many or name a class of expanded clone.

>TRBD1|TRBV5-1|TRBJ2-5|NA
TGCGCCAGCAGCCGACAGGGGGACCAAGAGACCCAGTACTTC
CASSRQGDQETQYF
>NA|TRBV7-2|TRBJ1-2|NA
TGTGCCAGCAGCTTAGTTGGGGGGGCGGGAGGTGGCTACACCTTC
CASSLVGGAGGGYTF
>NA|TRBV4-2|TRBJ2-6|NA
TGTGCCAGCAGCTTGGAGTCCGGGCTATCCGGGGCCAACGTCCTGACTTTC
CASSLESGLSGANVLTF
>TRBD1|TRBV7-8|TRBJ1-5|NA
TGTGCCAGCAGCCTACAGGGGACTACGGGGCAGCCCCAGCATTTT
CASSLQGTTGQPQHF
>NA|TRBV4-1|TRBJ2-3|NA
TGCGCCAGCAGCCAAGAGGCTAGCCCGGATACGCAGTATTTT
CASSQEASPDTQYF
>TRBD2|TRBV2|TRBJ2-1|NA
TGTGCCAGCAGTCCCGGGACTAGCGGGAGGGCCGGCTCCTACAATGAGCAGTTCTTC
CASSPGTSGRAGSYNEQFF
>TRBD1|TRBV7-2|TRBJ2-7|NA
TGTGCCAGCAGCAGCAGGACAGGGTTTATTTACGAGCAGTACTTC
CASSSRTGFIYEQYF
>TRBD1|TRBV7-9|TRBJ1-5|NA
TGTGCCAGCAGCCTAGACAGGGATCAGCCCCAGCATTTT
CASSLDRDQPQHF
>TRBD1|TRBV7-9|TRBJ2-3|NA
TGTGCCAGCATCTTGGGACAGAACACAGATACGCAGTATTTT
CASILGQNTDTQYF
>TRBD2|TRBV7-2|TRBJ2-7|NA
TGTGCCAGCAGCCTTAGCGGGGGGCAGGGGGGATACGAGCAGTACTTC
CASSLSGGQGGYEQYF
>NA|TRBV5-4|TRBJ1-4|NA
TGTGCCAGCAGCGGAGGGACAAATGAAAAACTGTTTTTT
CASSGGTNEKLFF
>TRBD1|TRBV7-8|TRBJ2-7|few
TGTGCCAGCAGCCTGGGACAGTCACCGTCCTACGAGCAGTACTTC
CASSLGQSPSYEQYF
>NA|TRBV5-1|TRBJ1-2|few
TGCGCCAGCAGATACTCGCCAGGGCCTAACTATGGCTACACCTTC
CASRYSPGPNYGYTF
>NA|TRBV30|TRBJ2-5|NA
TGTGCCTGGAGTGTAGGGGAGACCCAGTACTTC
CAWSVGETQYF
>NA|TRBV5-3|TRBJ1-2|NA
TGTGCCAGAAGCTTGGACAGCTTAATCTATGGCTACACCTTC
CARSLDSLIYGYTF
>NA|TRBV5-4|TRBJ2-1|NA
TGTGCCAGCAGCTTGGGAGGGGCCAGCTCCTACAATGAGCAGTTCTTC
CASSLGGASSYNEQFF
>NA|TRBV28|TRBJ2-1|NA
TGTGCCAGCAGTCGACGTTCTAGGGATAATGAGCAGTTCTTC
CASSRRSRDNEQFF
>NA|TRBV11-2|TRBJ2-7|NA
TGTGCCAGCAGCTTATTTTGGGACGAGCAGTACTTC
CASSLFWDEQYF